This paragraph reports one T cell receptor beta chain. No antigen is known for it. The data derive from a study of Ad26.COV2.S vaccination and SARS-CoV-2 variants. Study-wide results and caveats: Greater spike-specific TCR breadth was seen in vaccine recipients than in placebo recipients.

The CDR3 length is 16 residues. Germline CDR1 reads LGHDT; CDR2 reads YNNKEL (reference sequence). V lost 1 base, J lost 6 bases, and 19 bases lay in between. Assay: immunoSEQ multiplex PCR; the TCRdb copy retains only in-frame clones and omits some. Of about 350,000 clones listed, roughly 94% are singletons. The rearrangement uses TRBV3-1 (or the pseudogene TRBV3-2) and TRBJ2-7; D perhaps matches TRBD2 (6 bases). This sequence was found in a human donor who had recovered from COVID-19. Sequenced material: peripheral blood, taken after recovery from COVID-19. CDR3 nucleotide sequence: TGTGCCAGCAGCCAAGTCGAAACTAGCAGGGCTCTCGAGCAGTACTTC. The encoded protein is CASSQVETSRALEQYF.